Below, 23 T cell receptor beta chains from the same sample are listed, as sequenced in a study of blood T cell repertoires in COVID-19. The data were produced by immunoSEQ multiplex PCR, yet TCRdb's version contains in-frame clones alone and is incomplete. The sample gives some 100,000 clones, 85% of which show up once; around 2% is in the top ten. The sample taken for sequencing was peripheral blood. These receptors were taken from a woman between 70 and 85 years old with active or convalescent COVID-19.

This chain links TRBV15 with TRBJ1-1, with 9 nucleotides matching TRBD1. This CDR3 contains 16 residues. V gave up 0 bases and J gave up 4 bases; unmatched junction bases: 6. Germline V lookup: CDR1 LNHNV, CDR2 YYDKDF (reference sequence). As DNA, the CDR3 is TGTGCCACCAGCAGAGAGCCACAGGGGGCGACCACTGAAGCTTTCTTT. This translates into CATSREPQGATTEAFF.

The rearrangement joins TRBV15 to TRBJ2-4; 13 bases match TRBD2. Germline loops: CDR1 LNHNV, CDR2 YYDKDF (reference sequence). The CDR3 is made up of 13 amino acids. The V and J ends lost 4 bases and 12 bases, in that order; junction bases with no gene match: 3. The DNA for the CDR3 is TGTGCCACCAGCACAACTAGCGGGAGGGATCAGTACTTC. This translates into CATSTTSGRDQYF.

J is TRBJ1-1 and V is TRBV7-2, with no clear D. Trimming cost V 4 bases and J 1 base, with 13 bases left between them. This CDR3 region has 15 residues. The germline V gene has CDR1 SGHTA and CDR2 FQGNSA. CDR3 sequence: CASSSAGRGNTEAFF. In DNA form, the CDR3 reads TGTGCCAGCAGCTCCGCAGGCCGGGGGAACACTGAAGCTTTCTTT.

The CDR3 protein is CASSMSSGAKNIQYF. The CDR3 DNA follows: TGTGCCAGTAGTATGAGCTCAGGAGCCAAAAACATTCAGTACTTC. The gene calls are TRBV19 and TRBJ2-4; no firm D call. V was pared by 3 bases and J by 0 bases, with 9 bases between. This CDR3 is 15 amino acids long. Per germline, CDR1 LNHDA and CDR2 SQIVND (reference sequence).

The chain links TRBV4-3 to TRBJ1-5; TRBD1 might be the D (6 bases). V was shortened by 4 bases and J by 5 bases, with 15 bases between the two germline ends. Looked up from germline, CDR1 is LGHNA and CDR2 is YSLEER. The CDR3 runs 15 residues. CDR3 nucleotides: TGCGCCAGCAGCCGAACCCAGGGGTGGGATCAGCCCCAGCATTTT. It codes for CASSRTQGWDQPQHF.

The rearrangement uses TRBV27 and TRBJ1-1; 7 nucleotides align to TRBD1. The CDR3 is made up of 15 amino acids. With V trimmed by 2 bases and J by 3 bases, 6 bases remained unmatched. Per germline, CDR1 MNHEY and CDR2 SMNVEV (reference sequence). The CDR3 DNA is TGTGCCAGCAGTTTAAGGGGGCAGAGGGACACTGAAGCTTTCTTT. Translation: CASSLRGQRDTEAFF.

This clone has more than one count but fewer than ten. In nucleotides, the CDR3 is TGTGCCAGCGGAACAGGGATGGGCACTGAAGCTTTCTTT. This codes for CASGTGMGTEAFF. V and J are TRBV9 and TRBJ1-1, with D perhaps TRBD1 (6 bases). The CDR3 is 13 amino acids. From germline, CDR1 is SGDLS and CDR2 YYNGEE. V was pared by 7 bases and J by 4 bases, with 14 bases between.

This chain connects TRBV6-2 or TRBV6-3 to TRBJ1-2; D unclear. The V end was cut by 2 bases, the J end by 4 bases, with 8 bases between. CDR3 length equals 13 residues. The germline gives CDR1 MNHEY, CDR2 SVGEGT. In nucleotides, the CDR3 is TGTGCCAGCAGTTACAGGGAGACCTATGGCTACACCTTC. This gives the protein CASSYRETYGYTF.

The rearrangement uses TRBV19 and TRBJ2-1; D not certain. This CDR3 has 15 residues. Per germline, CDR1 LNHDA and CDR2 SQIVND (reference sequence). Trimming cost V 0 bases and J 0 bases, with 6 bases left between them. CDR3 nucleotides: TGTGCCAGTAGTATAGACGAGAGCTCCTACAATGAGCAGTTCTTC. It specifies CASSIDESSYNEQFF.

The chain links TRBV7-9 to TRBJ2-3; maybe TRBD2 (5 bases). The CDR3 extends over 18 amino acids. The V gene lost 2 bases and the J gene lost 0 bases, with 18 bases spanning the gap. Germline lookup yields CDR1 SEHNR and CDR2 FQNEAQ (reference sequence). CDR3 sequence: CASSLREGGRTSTDTQYF. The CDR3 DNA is TGTGCCAGCAGCTTAAGGGAAGGTGGTAGGACTAGCACAGATACGCAGTATTTT.

CDR3 coding DNA: TGCGCCAGCAGCCAAGGGCCGACAGGGAGTGACATTCAGTACTTC. Translated, it gives CASSQGPTGSDIQYF. J is TRBJ2-4 and V is TRBV4-3, with TRBD1 identical over 7 bases. The CDR3 loop spans 15 amino acids. Germline CDR1 LGHNA, CDR2 YSLEER. After removal of 1 base from V and 8 bases from J, the junction contained 8 bases not matched to a gene.

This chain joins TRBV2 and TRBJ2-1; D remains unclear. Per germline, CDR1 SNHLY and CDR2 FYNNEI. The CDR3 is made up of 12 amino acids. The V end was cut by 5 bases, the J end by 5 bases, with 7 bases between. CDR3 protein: CASSLENNEQFF. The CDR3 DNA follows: TGTGCCAGCAGTCTGGAGAACAATGAGCAGTTCTTC.

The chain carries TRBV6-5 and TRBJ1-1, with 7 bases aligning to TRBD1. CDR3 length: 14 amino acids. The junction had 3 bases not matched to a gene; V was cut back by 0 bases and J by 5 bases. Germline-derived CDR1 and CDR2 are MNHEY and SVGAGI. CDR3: CASSYSGQVTEAFF. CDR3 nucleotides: TGTGCCAGCAGTTACTCCGGACAGGTGACTGAAGCTTTCTTT.

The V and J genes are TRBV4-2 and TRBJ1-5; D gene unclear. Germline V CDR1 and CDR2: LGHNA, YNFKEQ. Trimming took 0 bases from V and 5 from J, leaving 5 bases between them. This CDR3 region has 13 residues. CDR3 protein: CASSQDQDQPQHF. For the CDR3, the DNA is TGTGCCAGCAGCCAAGATCAGGATCAGCCCCAGCATTTT.

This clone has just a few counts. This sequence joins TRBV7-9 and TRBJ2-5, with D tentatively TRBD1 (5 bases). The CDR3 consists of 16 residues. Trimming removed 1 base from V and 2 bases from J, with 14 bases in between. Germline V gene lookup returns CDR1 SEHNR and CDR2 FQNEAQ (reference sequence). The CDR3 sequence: CASSLVGRGSQETQYF. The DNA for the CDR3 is TGTGCCAGCAGCTTAGTCGGTAGGGGTTCGCAAGAGACCCAGTACTTC. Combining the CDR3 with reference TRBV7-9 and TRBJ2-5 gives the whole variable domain DTGVSQNPRHKITKRGQNVTFRCDPISEHNRLYWYRQTLGQGPEFLTYFQNEAQLEKSRLLSDRFSAERPKGSFSTLEIQRTEQGDSAMYLCASSLVGRGSQETQYFGPGTRLLVL.

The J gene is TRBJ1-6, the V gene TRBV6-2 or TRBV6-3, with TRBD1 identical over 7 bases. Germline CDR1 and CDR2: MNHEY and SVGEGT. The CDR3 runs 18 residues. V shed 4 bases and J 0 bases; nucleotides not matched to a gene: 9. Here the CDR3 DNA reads TGTGCCAGCAGTTCGTTATCGGACAGGAGCTCCTATAATTCACCCCTCCACTTT. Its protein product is CASSSLSDRSSYNSPLHF.

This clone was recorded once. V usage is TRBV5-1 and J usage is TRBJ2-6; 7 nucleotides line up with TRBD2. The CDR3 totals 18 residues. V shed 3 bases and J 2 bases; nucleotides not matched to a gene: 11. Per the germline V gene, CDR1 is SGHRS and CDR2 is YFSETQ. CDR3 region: CASSSALAGAPGANVLTF. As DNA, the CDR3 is TGCGCCAGCAGCTCCGCCTTAGCGGGTGCTCCTGGGGCCAACGTCCTGACTTTC.

CDR3 sequence (DNA): TGTGCCAGCAGCTACGACTCATCCTCTGGAAACACCATATATTTT. It encodes CASSYDSSSGNTIYF. The chain joins TRBV7-2 to TRBJ1-3, with D hard to call. The germline V gene encodes CDR1 SGHTA and CDR2 FQGNSA. Trimming took 4 bases from V and 0 from J, leaving 10 bases between them. The CDR3 consists of 15 residues.

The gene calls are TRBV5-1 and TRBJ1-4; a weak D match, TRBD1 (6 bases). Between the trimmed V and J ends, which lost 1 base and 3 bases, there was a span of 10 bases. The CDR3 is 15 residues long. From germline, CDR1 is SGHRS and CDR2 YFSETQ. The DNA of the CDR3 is TGCGCCAGCAGCTTGTTGGGACAATCTAATGAAAAACTGTTTTTT. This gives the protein CASSLLGQSNEKLFF. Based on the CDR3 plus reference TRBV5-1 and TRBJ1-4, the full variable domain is KAGVTQTPRYLIKTRGQQVTLSCSPISGHRSVSWYQQTPGQGLQFLFEYFSETQRNKGNFPGRFSGRQFSNSRSEMNVSTLELGDSALYLCASSLLGQSNEKLFFGSGTQLSVL.

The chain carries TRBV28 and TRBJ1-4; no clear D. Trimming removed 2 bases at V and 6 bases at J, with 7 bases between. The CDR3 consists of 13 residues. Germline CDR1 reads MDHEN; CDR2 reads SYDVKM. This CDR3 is CASSLVSDEKLFF. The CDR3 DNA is TGTGCCAGCAGTTTAGTTTCGGATGAAAAACTGTTTTTT.

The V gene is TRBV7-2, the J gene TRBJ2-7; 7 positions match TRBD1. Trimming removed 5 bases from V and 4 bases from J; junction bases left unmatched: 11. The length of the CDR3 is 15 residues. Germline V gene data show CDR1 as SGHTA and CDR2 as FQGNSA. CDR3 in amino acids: CASSPSTGKRYEQYF. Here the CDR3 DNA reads TGTGCCAGCAGCCCATCGACAGGGAAAAGGTACGAGCAGTACTTC.

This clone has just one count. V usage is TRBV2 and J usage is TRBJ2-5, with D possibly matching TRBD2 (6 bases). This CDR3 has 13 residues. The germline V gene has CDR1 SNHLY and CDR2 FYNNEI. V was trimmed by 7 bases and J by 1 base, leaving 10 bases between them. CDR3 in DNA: TGTGCCAGCAAGGTTAGCGGCCAAGAGACCCAGTACTTC. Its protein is CASKVSGQETQYF.

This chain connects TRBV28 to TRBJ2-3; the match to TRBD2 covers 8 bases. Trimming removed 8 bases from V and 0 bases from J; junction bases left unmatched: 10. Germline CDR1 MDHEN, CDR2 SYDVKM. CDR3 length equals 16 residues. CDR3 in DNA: TGTGCCAGCGCCGCGGGGGGCCGTTCAAGCACAGATACGCAGTATTTT. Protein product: CASAAGGRSSTDTQYF.